A single sample gave rise to the 22 T cell receptor beta chains below, sequenced in a study of blood T cell repertoires in COVID-19. Measured with immunoSEQ multiplex PCR; TCRdb has only the in-frame clones, and not every one. Here the sample spans approximately 440,000 clones, 90% being singletons. What was sequenced was PBMCs or T cells enriched from blood (not recorded which). All receptors come from a young man who had recovered from COVID-19.

V is TRBV5-1 and J is TRBJ2-1, with a possible D match to TRBD1 (5 bases). V gave up 1 base and J gave up 7 bases, with 12 bases separating them. There are 14 residues in the CDR3. The germline V gene encodes CDR1 SGHRS and CDR2 YFSETQ. CDR3 sequence reads: CASSLKGILNEQFF. Written as DNA, the CDR3 is TGCGCCAGCAGCTTGAAGGGGATACTGAATGAGCAGTTCTTC.

J is TRBJ1-2 and V is TRBV3-1 (or the pseudogene TRBV3-2); a weak D match, TRBD1 (5 bases). The germline CDR1 and CDR2 sequences are LGHDT and YNNKEL (reference sequence). CDR3 length: 13 amino acids. V was pared by 4 bases and J by 8 bases, with 14 bases between. CDR3 nucleotide sequence: TGTGCCAGCAGCCCCGGGACGCGGGAGGGCTACACCTTC. It codes for CASSPGTREGYTF.

The rearrangement links TRBV7-2 to TRBJ2-1, with D unresolved. Trimming cost V 5 bases and J 5 bases, with 10 bases left between them. Germline lookup yields CDR1 SGHTA and CDR2 FQGNSA. The CDR3 sequence is 13 residues long. In nucleotides, the CDR3 is TGTGCCAGCAGCCCGACTTGGGACAATGAGCAGTTCTTC. It specifies CASSPTWDNEQFF.

Written as DNA, the CDR3 is TGTGCCAGCACTAGCGGGAGCAAAACCGGGGAGCTGTTTTTT. This encodes CASTSGSKTGELFF. The rearrangement uses TRBV6-5 and TRBJ2-2, with TRBD2 matching 10 bases. The length of the CDR3 is 14 residues. V shed 7 bases and J 5 bases; nucleotides not matched to a gene: 4. Germline loops: CDR1 MNHEY, CDR2 SVGAGI.

The chain has TRBV27 and TRBJ1-6, with 8 positions matching TRBD1. The CDR3 runs 15 residues. Unmatched junction bases numbered 6, after V lost 4 bases and J lost 7 bases. CDR1 is MNHEY, CDR2 SMNVEV, per germline (reference sequence). Here the CDR3 DNA reads TGTGCCAGCAGTTCGTACAGGGGGTTAAATTCACCCCTCCACTTT. Its translation: CASSSYRGLNSPLHF.

This clone was observed a handful of times. The V call is TRBV30, the J call TRBJ2-5; D uncertain. The germline V and J ends were trimmed by 4 bases and 3 bases, with 12 bases remaining between them. Germline CDR1 GTSNPN, CDR2 SVGIG (reference sequence). The CDR3 contains 13 residues. CDR3 sequence: CAWTRVLEETQYF. CDR3 sequence (DNA): TGTGCCTGGACTCGTGTCCTCGAAGAGACCCAGTACTTC.

The V and J genes are TRBV10-3 and TRBJ1-1; 7 bases are a match to TRBD1. The CDR3 length is 14 residues. V lost 9 bases, J lost 1 base, and 8 bases stayed unmatched. Germline CDR1 and CDR2: ENHRY and SYGVKD. The DNA of the CDR3 is TGTGCCATGAGAGGAGACAGGGCGAACACTGAAGCTTTCTTT. It codes for CAMRGDRANTEAFF.

Comments on this clone: The same CDR3 can be traced to other DNA sequences in this sample. The genes are TRBV4-1 and TRBJ2-1; 16 bases are a match to TRBD2. The CDR3 covers 16 residues. CDR1 is MGHRA and CDR2 is YSYEKL in the germline V gene. V dropped 4 bases and J dropped 10; count of bases not matched to a gene: 7. The CDR3, as DNA: TGCGCCAGCAGCCCGGGACTAGCGGGGGGGCCGGGCGAGCAGTTCTTC. Translation gives CASSPGLAGGPGEQFF.

The V and J genes are TRBV5-1 and TRBJ1-5; a possible D gene is TRBD1 (5 bases). The CDR3 contains 15 residues. The V end lost 3 bases, the J end lost 8 bases, and 18 bases lay between the germline ends. Germline V CDR1 and CDR2: SGHRS, YFSETQ. Here the CDR3 DNA reads TGCGCCAGCAGCTCTCGTCCGGGCCCCAGGGAGCCCCAGCATTTT. Encoded protein: CASSSRPGPREPQHF.

This clone was recorded once. This chain links TRBV11-3 with TRBJ2-7; 11 bases align to TRBD1. The CDR3 spans 16 residues. V dropped 4 bases and J dropped 7; count of bases not matched to a gene: 12. Looked up from germline, CDR1 is SGHNT and CDR2 is YENEEA. The CDR3 spells CASSSTPGTGGGEQYF. The CDR3 DNA sequence: TGTGCCAGCAGCTCCACCCCCGGGACAGGGGGGGGTGAGCAGTACTTC.

The J gene is TRBJ2-7, the V gene TRBV5-1, with 9 bases matching TRBD1. In germline, CDR1 is SGHRS, CDR2 YFSETQ. The junction had 6 bases not matched to a gene; V was cut back by 4 bases and J by 1 base. This CDR3 region has 15 residues. The CDR3: CASSPAGTGSYEQYF. CDR3 in DNA: TGCGCCAGCAGCCCGGCCGGGACAGGGTCCTACGAGCAGTACTTC.

The count of this clone is one. The CDR3 DNA is TGTGCCAGCAGTGCCCCCGGGGATTCACCCCTCCACTTT. As protein: CASSAPGDSPLHF. V usage is TRBV28 and J usage is TRBJ1-6; D is ambiguous. From germline, CDR1 is MDHEN and CDR2 SYDVKM. There are 13 residues in the CDR3. Deletions cut 5 bases from V and 8 bases from J, with 10 bases between.

The count of this clone is one. V usage is TRBV9 and J usage is TRBJ1-3; D unresolved. The CDR3 is 15 residues long. Trimming removed 0 bases from V and 4 bases from J, with 11 bases in between. CDR1 and CDR2 (germline): SGDLS, YYNGEE. The CDR3 DNA reads TGTGCCAGCAGCGTAGACGGGGTTAGAGGAAACACCATATATTTT. Its protein product is CASSVDGVRGNTIYF.

The rearrangement uses TRBV28 and TRBJ2-1, with D possibly being TRBD2 (6 bases). The CDR3 loop spans 14 amino acids. The V gene lost 2 bases and the J gene lost 8 bases, with 13 bases spanning the gap. The germline CDR1 and CDR2 sequences are MDHEN and SYDVKM. The CDR3 DNA reads as TGTGCCAGCAGTTTAAGTGGCGGGACTTATGAGCAGTTCTTC. This codes for CASSLSGGTYEQFF.

The chain is built from TRBV27 and TRBJ1-5; TRBD1 is a possible D gene (5 bases). This CDR3 region has 16 residues. Germline assignment: CDR1 MNHEY and CDR2 SMNVEV (reference sequence). Trimming took off 5 bases at V and 4 bases at J, with 18 bases between the two ends. CDR3 region: CASSAGGVVINQPQHF. The CDR3 nucleotides are TGTGCCAGCAGTGCCGGGGGGGTCGTTATTAATCAGCCCCAGCATTTT.

The rearrangement joins TRBV3-1 (or the pseudogene TRBV3-2) to TRBJ1-4, with D possibly matching TRBD1 (5 bases). V lost 3 bases, J lost 7 bases, and 15 bases lay in between. The CDR3 runs 15 residues. In germline, CDR1 is LGHDT, CDR2 YNNKEL (reference sequence). CDR3 DNA sequence: TGTGCCAGCAGCCAGGGGGGTAAGGGAGCTGAAAAACTGTTTTTT. Its translation: CASSQGGKGAEKLFF.

V is TRBV19 and J is TRBJ1-4; the match to TRBD1 covers 9 bases. The junction had 6 bases not matched to a gene; V was cut back by 6 bases and J by 7 bases. Germline lookup yields CDR1 LNHDA and CDR2 SQIVND (reference sequence). The CDR3 length is 14 residues. CDR3 in DNA: TGTGCCAGTAGGGGGACAGGGTGGGGTGAAAAACTGTTTTTT. Residues: CASRGTGWGEKLFF.

The genes are TRBV12-5 and TRBJ1-5, with 8 bases fitting TRBD1. The CDR3 runs 14 residues. The V segment lost 1 base and the J segment 7 bases; nucleotides outside the gene matches: 3. Per the germline V gene, CDR1 is LGHNT and CDR2 is FRNRAP. Here the CDR3 DNA reads TGTGCTAGTGGTTTGGGACAGGGGAGGCAGCCCCAGCATTTT. Translated, it gives CASGLGQGRQPQHF.

This chain joins TRBV3-1 (or the pseudogene TRBV3-2) and TRBJ1-2; 7 positions agree with TRBD1. J was trimmed by 0 bases and V by 5 bases; bases with no gene match: 6. Germline V gene data show CDR1 as LGHDT and CDR2 as YNNKEL (reference sequence). This CDR3 spans 15 amino acids. CDR3 region: CASSYGTAANYGYTF. In nucleotides, the CDR3 is TGTGCCAGCAGCTATGGGACAGCAGCTAACTATGGCTACACCTTC.

The rearrangement uses TRBV19 and TRBJ1-5; possible D gene TRBD1, 5 bases. This CDR3 region has 15 residues. Germline V CDR1 and CDR2: LNHDA, SQIVND (reference sequence). Trimming pared 3 bases from V and 2 bases from J, leaving 11 bases between. Written as DNA, the CDR3 is TGTGCCAGTAGTATCGGCAGGGTAGGCAATCAGCCCCAGCATTTT. This sequence encodes CASSIGRVGNQPQHF.

V is TRBV28 and J is TRBJ1-5; 7 nucleotides match TRBD1. Germline assignment: CDR1 MDHEN and CDR2 SYDVKM. This CDR3 contains 15 residues. Trimming took 3 bases from V and 3 from J; bases not matched to a gene: 5. As DNA, the CDR3 is TGTGCCAGCAGTTTTGGGACAGAATACAATCAGCCCCAGCATTTT. The encoded protein is CASSFGTEYNQPQHF. The variable domain in full, with the rest retrieved from reference TRBV28 and TRBJ1-5, is DVKVTQSSRYLVKRTGEKVFLECVQDMDHENMFWYRQDPGLGLRLIYFSYDVKMKEKGDIPEGYSVSREKKERFSLILESASTNQTSMYLCASSFGTEYNQPQHFGDGTRLSIL.

V gene TRBV28 combines with J gene TRBJ2-1; 12 bases map to TRBD2. CDR3 size: 16 residues. The germline V gene encodes CDR1 MDHEN and CDR2 SYDVKM. V gave up 6 bases and J gave up 4 bases; unmatched junction bases: 7. The CDR3 DNA reads TGTGCCAGCAGACCACTAGCGGGAGGATGGTACAATGAGCAGTTCTTC. Its protein product is CASRPLAGGWYNEQFF.